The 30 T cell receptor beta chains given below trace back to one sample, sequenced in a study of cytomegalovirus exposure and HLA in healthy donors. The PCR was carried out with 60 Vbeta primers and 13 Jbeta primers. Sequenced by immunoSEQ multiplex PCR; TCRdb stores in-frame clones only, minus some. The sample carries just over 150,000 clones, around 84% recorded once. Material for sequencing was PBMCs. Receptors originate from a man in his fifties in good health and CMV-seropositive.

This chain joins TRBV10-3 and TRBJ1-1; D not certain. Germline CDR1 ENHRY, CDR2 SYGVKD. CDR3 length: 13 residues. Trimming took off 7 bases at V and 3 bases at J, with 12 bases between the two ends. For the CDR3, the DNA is TGTGCCATCAACCCGAAACGCGACACTGAAGCTTTCTTT. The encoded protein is CAINPKRDTEAFF.

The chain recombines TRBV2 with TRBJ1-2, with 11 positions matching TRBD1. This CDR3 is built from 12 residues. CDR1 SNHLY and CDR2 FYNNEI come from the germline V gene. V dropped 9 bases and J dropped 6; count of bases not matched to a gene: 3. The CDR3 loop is CARGQGGDGYTF. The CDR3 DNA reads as TGTGCCAGGGGACAGGGGGGTGATGGCTACACCTTC. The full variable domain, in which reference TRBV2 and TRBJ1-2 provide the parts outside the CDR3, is EPEVTQTPSHQVTQMGQEVILRCVPISNHLYFYWYRQILGQKVEFLVSFYNNEISEKSEIFDDQFSVERPDGSNFTLKIRSTKLEDSAMYFCARGQGGDGYTFGSGTRLTVV.

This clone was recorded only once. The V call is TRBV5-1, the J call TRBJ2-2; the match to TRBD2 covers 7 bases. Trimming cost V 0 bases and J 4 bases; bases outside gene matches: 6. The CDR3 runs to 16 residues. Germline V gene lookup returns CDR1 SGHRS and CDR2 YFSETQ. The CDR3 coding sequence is TGCGCCAGCAGCTTGGCGGGAGGTCTGCCCACCGGGGAGCTGTTTTTT. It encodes CASSLAGGLPTGELFF.

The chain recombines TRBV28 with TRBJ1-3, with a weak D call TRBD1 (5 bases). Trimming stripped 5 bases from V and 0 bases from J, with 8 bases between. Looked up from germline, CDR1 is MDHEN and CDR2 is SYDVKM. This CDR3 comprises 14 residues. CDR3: CASSGADSGNTIYF. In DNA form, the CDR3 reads TGTGCCAGCAGTGGGGCCGACTCTGGAAACACCATATATTTT.

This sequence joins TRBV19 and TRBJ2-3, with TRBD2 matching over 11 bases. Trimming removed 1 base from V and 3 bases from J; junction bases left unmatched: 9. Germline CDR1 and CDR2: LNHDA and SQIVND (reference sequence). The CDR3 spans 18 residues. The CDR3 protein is CASSIAGGLAGLTDTQYF. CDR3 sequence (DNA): TGTGCCAGTAGTATAGCCGGAGGACTAGCGGGCTTAACAGATACGCAGTATTTT.

CDR3 sequence reads: CASSPPGTGQNEKLFF. DNA for the CDR3: TGTGCCAGCAGCCCCCCCGGGACAGGGCAGAATGAAAAACTGTTTTTT. The rearrangement joins TRBV9 to TRBJ1-4; 9 bases align to TRBD1. CDR3 length: 16 amino acids. The germline V gene encodes CDR1 SGDLS and CDR2 YYNGEE. V lost 4 bases, J lost 5 bases, and 9 bases stayed unmatched.

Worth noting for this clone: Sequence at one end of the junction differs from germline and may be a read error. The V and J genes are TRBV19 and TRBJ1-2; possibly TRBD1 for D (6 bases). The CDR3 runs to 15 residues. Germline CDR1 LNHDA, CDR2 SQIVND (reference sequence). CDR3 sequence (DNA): TGTGCCAGTAGTATAGGAGGGGGAAACATCGACAGTGGGATCTTC. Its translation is CASSIGGGNIDSGIF.

The CDR3 sequence: CASSLSLPGSSYEQYF. The CDR3 DNA reads TGTGCCAGCAGTTTAAGCCTCCCGGGGAGCTCCTACGAGCAGTACTTC. The chain has TRBV27 and TRBJ2-5; TRBD2 is a possible D gene (5 bases). The DNA end is more similar to TRBJ2-7, so the J call may be wrong. Germline V gives CDR1 MNHEY, CDR2 SMNVEV (reference sequence). The CDR3 has 16 residues.

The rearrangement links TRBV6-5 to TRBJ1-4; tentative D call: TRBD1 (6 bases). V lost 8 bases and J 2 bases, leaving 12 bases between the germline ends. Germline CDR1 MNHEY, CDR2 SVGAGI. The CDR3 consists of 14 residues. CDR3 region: CASSIQGTNEKLFF. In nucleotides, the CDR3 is TGTGCCAGCTCGATCCAGGGGACTAATGAAAAACTGTTTTTT.

CDR3: CSVVPGLGGNEQFF. The DNA of the CDR3 is TGCAGCGTTGTGCCGGGGTTAGGAGGCAATGAGCAGTTCTTC. The chain has TRBV29-1 and TRBJ2-1, with a tentative D call TRBD2 (5 bases). Trimming stripped 4 bases from V and 6 bases from J, with 16 bases between. In germline, CDR1 is SQVTM, CDR2 ANQGSEA. This CDR3 has 14 residues.

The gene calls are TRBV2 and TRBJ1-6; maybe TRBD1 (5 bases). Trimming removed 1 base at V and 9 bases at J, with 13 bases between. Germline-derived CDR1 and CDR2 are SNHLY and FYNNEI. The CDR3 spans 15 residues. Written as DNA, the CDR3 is TGTGCCAGCAGTGAAGTTAGTCAGGGTCGTTCACCCCTCCACTTT. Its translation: CASSEVSQGRSPLHF.

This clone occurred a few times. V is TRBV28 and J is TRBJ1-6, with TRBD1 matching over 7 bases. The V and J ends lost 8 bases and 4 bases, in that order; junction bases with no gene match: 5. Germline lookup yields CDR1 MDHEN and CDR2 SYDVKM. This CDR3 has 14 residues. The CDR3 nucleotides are TGTGCCAGCTTTCCGGGACAGTATAATTCACCCCTCCACTTT. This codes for CASFPGQYNSPLHF.

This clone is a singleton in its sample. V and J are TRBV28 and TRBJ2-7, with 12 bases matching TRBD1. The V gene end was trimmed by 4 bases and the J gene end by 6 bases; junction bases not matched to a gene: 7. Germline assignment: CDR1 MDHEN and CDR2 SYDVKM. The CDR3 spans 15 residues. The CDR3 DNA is TGTGCCAGCAGTTCAGCCGGGACAGGGGGCACCGAGCAGTACGTC. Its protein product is CASSSAGTGGTEQYV.

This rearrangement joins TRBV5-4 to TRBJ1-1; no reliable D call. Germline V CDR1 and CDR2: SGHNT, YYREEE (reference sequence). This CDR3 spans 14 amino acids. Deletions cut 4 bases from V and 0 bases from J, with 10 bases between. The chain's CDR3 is CASSSRTLNTEAFF. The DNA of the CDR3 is TGTGCCAGCAGCAGTAGAACCTTGAACACTGAAGCTTTCTTT.

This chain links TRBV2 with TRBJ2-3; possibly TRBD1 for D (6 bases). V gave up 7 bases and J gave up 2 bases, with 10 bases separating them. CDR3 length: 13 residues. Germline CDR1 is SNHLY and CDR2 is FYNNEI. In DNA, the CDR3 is TGTGCCAGCAATGGGGGCGCCACAGATACGCAGTATTTT. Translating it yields CASNGGATDTQYF.

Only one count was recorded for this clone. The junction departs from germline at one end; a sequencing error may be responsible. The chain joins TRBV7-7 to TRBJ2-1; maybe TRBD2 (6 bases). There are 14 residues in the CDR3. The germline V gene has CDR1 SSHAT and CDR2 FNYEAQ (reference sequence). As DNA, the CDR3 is TGTGCTAGCAGCTTAGACGGGAGAGGTAATGAGCAGTTCTTC. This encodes CASSLDGRGNEQFF.

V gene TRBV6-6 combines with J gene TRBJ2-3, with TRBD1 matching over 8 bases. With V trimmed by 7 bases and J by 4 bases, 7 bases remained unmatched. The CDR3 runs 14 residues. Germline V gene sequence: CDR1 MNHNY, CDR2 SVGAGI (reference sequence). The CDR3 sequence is CASIPDRVSDTQYF. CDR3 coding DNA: TGTGCCAGCATTCCGGACAGGGTCTCAGATACGCAGTATTTT.

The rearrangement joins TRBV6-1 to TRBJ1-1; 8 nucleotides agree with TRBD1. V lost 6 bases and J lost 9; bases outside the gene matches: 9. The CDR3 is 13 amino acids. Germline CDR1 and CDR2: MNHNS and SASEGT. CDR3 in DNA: TGTGCCAGCAGCGTGGGTTCAGGGGGCCAAGCTTTCTTT. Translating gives CASSVGSGGQAFF.

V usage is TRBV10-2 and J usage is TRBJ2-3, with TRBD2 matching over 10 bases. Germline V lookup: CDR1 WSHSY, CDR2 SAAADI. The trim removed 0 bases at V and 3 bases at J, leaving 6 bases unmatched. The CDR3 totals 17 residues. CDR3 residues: CASSESRLSGRTDTQYF. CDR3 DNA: TGCGCCAGCAGTGAGTCGAGACTTAGCGGGAGGACAGATACGCAGTATTTT.

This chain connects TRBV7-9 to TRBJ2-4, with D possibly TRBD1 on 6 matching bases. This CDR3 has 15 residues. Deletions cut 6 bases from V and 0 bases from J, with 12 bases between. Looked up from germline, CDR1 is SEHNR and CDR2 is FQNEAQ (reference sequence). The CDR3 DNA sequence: TGTGCCAGCAGTTCCGAAGGGGGAGCCAAAAACATTCAGTACTTC. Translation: CASSSEGGAKNIQYF.

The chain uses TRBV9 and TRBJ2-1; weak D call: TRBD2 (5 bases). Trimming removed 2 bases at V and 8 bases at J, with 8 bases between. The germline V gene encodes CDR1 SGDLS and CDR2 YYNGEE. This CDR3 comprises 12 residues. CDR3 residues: CASSVGSDEQFF. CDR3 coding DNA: TGTGCCAGCAGCGTTGGTAGCGATGAGCAGTTCTTC.

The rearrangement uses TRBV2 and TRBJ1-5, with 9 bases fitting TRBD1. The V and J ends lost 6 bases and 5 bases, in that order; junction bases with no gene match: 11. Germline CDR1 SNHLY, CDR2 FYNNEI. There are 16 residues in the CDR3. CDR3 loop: CASSERTGTGHQPQHF. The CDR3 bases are TGTGCCAGCAGCGAGAGAACCGGGACAGGGCATCAGCCCCAGCATTTT. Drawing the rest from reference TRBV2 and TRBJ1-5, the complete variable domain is EPEVTQTPSHQVTQMGQEVILRCVPISNHLYFYWYRQILGQKVEFLVSFYNNEISEKSEIFDDQFSVERPDGSNFTLKIRSTKLEDSAMYFCASSERTGTGHQPQHFGDGTRLSIL.

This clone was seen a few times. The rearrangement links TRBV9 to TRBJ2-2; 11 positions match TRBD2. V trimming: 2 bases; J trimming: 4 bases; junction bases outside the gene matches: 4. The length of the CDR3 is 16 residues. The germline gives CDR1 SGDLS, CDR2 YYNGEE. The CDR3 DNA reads TGTGCCAGCAGCGTTGGTAGCGGGGGGGTCACCGGGGAGCTGTTTTTT. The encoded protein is CASSVGSGGVTGELFF.

CDR3 coding DNA: TGTGCCAGCACCTGGACTCACCGGAATGAGCAGTTCTTC. Protein sequence: CASTWTHRNEQFF. V usage is TRBV11-3 and J usage is TRBJ2-1, with D perhaps matching TRBD2 (5 bases). This CDR3 comprises 13 residues. Germline CDR1 and CDR2: SGHNT and YENEEA. Trimming pared 7 bases from V and 7 bases from J, leaving 14 bases between. The full variable domain, rest sourced from reference TRBV11-3 and TRBJ2-1, is EAGVVQSPRYKIIEKKQPVAFWCNPISGHNTLYWYLQNLGQGPELLIRYENEEAVDDSQLPKDRFSAERLKGVDSTLKIQPAELGDSAVYLCASTWTHRNEQFFGPGTRLTVL.

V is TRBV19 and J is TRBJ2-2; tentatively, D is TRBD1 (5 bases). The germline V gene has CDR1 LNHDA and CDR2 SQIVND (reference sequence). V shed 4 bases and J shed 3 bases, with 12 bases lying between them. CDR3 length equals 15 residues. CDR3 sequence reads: CASSKRAGHTGELFF. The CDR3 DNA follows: TGTGCCAGTAGTAAAAGGGCAGGGCACACCGGGGAGCTGTTTTTT.

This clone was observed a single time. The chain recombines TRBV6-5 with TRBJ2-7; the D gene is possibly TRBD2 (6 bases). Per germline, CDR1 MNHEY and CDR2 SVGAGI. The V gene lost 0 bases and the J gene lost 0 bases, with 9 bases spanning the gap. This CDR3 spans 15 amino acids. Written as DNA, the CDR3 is TGTGCCAGCAGTTACTCCTGGGGGGACTCCTACGAGCAGTACTTC. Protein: CASSYSWGDSYEQYF.

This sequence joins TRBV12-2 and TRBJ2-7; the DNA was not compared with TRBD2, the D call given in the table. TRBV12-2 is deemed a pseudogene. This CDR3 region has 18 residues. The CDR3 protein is CASRFAGTSGMRSYEQYV. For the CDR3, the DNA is TGTGCAAGTCGCTTTGCCGGGACTAGCGGGATGAGATCCTACGAGCAGTACGTC.

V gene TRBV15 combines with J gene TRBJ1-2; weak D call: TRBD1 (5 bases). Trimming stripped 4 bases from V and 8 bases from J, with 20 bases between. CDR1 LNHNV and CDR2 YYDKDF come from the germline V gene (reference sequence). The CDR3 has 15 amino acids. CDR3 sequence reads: CATSTGQASGKGYTF. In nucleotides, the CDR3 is TGTGCCACCAGCACAGGGCAGGCGTCAGGGAAAGGCTACACCTTC. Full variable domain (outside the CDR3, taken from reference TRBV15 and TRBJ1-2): DAMVIQNPRYQVTQFGKPVTLSCSQTLNHNVMYWYQQKSSQAPKLLFHYYDKDFNNEADTPDNFQSRRPNTSFCFLDIRSPGLGDTAMYLCATSTGQASGKGYTFGSGTRLTVV.

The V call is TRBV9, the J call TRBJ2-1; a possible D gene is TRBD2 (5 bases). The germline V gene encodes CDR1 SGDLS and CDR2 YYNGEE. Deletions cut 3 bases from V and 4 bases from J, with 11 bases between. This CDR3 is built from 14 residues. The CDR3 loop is CASSGADSYNEQFF. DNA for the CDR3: TGTGCCAGCAGCGGGGCGGACTCTTACAATGAGCAGTTCTTC.

CDR3 in amino acids: CASSIKTGGANYGYTF. CDR3 bases: TGTGCCAGTAGTATAAAGACAGGGGGCGCTAACTATGGCTACACCTTC. This chain links TRBV19 with TRBJ1-2; 10 bases agree with TRBD1. Germline V gene data show CDR1 as LNHDA and CDR2 as SQIVND (reference sequence). The CDR3 is 16 residues long. V was clipped by 2 bases and J by 0 bases; unmatched bases: 3.